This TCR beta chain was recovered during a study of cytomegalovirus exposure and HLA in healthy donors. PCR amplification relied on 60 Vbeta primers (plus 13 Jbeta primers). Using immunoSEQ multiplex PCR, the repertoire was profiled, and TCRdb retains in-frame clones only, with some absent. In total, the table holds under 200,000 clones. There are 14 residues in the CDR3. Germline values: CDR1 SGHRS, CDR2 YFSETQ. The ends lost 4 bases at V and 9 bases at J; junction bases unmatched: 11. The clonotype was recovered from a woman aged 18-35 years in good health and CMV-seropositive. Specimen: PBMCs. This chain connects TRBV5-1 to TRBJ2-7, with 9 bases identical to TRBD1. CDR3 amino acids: CASSTTRDRAVQYF. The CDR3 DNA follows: TGCGCCAGCAGCACTACTAGGGACAGGGCCGTGCAGTACTTC. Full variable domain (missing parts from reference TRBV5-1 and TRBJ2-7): KAGVTQTPRYLIKTRGQQVTLSCSPISGHRSVSWYQQTPGQGLQFLFEYFSETQRNKGNFPGRFSGRQFSNSRSEMNVSTLELGDSALYLCASSTTRDRAVQYFGPGTRLTVT.